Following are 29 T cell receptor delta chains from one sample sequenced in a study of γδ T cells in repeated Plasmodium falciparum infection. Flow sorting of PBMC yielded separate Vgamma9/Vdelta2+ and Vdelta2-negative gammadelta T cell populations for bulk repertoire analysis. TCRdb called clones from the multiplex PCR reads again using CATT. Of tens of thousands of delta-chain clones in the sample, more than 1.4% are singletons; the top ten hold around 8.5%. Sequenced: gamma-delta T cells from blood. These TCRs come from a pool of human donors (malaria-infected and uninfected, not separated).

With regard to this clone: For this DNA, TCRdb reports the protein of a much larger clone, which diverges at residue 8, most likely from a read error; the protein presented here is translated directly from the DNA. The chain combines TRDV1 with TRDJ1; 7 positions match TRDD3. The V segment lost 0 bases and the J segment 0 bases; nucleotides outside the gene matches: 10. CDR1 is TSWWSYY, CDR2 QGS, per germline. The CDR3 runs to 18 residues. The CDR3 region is CALGELERGDLYTDKLIF. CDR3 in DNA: TGTGCTCTTGGGGAACTAGAACGGGGGGATTTATACACCGATAAACTCATCTTT.

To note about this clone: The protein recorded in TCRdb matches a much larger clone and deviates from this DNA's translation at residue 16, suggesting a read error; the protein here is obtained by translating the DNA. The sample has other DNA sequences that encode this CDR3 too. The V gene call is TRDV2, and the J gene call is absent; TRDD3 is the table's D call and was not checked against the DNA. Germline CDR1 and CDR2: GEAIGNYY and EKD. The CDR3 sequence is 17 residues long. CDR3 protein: CACDTVGEAPRTDKLTF. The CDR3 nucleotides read TGCGCCTGTGACACCGTGGGGGAGGCCCCGAGAACCGATAAACTCACCTTT.

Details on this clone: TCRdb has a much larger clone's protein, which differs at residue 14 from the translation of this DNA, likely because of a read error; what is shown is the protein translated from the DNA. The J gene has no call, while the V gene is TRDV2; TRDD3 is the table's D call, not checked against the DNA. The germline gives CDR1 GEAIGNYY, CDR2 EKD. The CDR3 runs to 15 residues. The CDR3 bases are TGTGCCTGTGACGGACTGGGGGATCACGCCGATAAACTCACCTTT. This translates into CACDGLGDHADKLTF.

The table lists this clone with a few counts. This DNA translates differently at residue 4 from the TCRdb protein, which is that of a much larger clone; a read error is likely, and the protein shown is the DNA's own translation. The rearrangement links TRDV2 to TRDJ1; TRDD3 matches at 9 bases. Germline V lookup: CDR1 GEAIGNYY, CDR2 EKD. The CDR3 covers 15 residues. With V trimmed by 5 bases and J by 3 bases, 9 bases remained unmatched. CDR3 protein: CACGLLGDFADKLIF. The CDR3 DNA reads TGTGCCTGTGGCTTGCTGGGGGATTTCGCCGATAAACTCATCTTT.

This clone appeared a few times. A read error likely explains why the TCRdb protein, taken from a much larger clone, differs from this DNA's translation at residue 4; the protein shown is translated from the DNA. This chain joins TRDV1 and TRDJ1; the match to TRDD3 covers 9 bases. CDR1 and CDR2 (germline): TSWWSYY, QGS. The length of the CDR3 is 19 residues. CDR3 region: CALEELAPNWGTYTDKLIF. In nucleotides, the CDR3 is TGTGCTCTTGAGGAACTAGCTCCTAACTGGGGGACGTACACCGATAAACTCATCTTT.

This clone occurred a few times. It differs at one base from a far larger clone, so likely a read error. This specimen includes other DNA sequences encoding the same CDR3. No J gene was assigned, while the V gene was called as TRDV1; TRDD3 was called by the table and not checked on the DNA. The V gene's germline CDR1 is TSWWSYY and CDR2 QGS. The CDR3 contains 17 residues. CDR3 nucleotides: TGTGCTCTTGGGGAACTGCGGCAAAGTTGGGGGGGTAAGGGACTCATCTTC. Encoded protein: CALGELRQSWGGKGLIF.

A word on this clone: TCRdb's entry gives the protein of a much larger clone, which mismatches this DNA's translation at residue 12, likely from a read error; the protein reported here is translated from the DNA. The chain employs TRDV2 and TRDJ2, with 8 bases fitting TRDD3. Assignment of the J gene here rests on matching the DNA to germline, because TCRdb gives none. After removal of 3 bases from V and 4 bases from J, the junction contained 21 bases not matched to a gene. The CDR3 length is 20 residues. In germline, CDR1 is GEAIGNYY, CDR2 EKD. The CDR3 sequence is CACDPLSPVLGGTGTAQLFF. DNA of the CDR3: TGTGCCTGTGACCCACTTTCCCCCGTACTGGGGGGTACAGGGACAGCACAACTCTTCTTT.

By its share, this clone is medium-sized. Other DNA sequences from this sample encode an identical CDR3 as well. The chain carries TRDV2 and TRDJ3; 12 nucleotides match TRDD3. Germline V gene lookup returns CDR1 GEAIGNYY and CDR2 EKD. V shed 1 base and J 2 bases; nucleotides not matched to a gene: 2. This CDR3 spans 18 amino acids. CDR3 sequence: CACDTLGDTPWDTRQMFF. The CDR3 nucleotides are TGTGCCTGTGACACGCTGGGGGATACGCCCTGGGACACCCGACAGATGTTTTTC.

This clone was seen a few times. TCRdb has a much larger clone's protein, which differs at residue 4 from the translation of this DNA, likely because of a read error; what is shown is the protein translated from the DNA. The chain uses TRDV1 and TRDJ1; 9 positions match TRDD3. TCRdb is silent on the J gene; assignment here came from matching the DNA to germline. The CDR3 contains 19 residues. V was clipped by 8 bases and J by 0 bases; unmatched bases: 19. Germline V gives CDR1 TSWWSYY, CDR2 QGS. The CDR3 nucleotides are TGTGCTCTTAGGACTACCAAGCGGGGATACGCCAATCACACCGATAAACTCATCTTT. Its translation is CALRTTKRGYANHTDKLIF.

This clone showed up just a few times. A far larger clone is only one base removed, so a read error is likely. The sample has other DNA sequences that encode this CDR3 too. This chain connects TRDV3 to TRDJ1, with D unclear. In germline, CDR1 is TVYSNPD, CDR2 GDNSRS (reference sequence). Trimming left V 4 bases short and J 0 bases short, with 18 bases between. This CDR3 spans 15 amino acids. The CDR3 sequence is CASTTFISYTDKLIF. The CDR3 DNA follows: TGTGCCTCGACGACGTTCATTTCGTACACCGATAAACTCATCTTT. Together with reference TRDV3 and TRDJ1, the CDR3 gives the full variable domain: CDKVTQSSPDQTVASGSEVVLLCTYDTVYSNPDLFWYRIRPDYSFQFVFYGDNSRSEGADFTQGRFSVKHILTQKAFHLVISPVRTEDSATYYCASTTFISYTDKLIFGKGTRVTVEP.

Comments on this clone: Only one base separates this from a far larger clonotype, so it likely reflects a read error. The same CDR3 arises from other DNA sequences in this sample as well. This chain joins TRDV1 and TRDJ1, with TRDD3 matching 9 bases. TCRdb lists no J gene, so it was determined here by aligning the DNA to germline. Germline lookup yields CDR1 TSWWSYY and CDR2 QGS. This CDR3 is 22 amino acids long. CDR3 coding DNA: TGTGCTCTGGGGGAAGAGAGTCGGCGGCGGGAACTGGGGGAGCTCTTTGGTCCTAAACTCATCTTT. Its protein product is CALGEESRRRELGELFGPKLIF.

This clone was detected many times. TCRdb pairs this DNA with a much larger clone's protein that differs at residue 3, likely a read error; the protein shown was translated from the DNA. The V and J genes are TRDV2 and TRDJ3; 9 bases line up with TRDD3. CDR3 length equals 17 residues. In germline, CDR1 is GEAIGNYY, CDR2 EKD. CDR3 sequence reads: CARDNWGSSWDTRQMFF. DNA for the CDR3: TGTGCCCGTGACAACTGGGGGAGCTCCTGGGACACCCGACAGATGTTTTTC.

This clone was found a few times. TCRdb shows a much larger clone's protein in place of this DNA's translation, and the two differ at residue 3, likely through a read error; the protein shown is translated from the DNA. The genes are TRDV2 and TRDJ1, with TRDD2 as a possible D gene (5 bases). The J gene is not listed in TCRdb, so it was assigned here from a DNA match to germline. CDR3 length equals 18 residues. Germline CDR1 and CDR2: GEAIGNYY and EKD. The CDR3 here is CARDTVAFGKSFTDKLIF. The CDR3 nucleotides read TGTGCCCGTGACACCGTCGCCTTCGGGAAAAGCTTTACCGATAAACTCATCTTT.

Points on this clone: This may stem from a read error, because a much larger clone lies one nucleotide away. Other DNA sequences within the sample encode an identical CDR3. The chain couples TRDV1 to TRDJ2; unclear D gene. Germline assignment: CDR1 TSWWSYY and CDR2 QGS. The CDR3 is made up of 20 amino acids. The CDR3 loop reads CALGEPLARARSALTAQLFF. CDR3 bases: TGTGCTCTTGGGGAACCCCTAGCGCGGGCCCGGTCGGCTTTGACAGCACAGCTCTTCTTT.

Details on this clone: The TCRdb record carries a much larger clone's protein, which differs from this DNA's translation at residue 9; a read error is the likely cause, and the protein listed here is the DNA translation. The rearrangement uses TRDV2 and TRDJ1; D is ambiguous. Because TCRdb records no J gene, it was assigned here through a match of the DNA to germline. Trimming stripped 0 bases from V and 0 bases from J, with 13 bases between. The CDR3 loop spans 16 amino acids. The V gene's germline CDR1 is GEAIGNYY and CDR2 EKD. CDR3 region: CACDTLVGSHTDKLIF. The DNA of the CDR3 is TGTGCCTGTGACACCTTGGTTGGCTCTCACACCGATAAACTCATCTTT.

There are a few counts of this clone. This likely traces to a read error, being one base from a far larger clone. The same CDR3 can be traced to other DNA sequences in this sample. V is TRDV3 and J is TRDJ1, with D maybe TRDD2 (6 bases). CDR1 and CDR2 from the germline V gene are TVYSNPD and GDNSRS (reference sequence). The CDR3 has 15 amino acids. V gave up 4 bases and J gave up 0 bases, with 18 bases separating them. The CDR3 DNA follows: TGTGCCTCTTCCTTCGCGGGGAAGAACACCGATAAACTCATCTTT. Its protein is CASSFAGKNTDKLIF.

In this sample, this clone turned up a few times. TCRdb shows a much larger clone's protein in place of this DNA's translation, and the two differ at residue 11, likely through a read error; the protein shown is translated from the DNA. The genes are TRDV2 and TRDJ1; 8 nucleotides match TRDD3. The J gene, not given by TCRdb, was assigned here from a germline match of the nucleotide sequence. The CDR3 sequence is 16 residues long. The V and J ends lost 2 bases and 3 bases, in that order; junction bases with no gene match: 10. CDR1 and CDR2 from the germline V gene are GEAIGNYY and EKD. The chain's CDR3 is CACDRGGITYADKLIF. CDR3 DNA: TGTGCCTGTGACAGAGGGGGGATAACGTACGCCGATAAACTCATCTTT.

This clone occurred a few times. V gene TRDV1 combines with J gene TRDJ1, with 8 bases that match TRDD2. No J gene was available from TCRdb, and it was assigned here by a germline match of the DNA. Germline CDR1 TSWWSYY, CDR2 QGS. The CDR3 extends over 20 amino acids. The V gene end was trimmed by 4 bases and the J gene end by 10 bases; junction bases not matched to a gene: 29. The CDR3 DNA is TGTGCTCTTGGGGGCGCCTTCCTAAATTGGAATTGGCCTATCACGAGGGGACTCATCTTT. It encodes CALGGAFLNWNWPITRGLIF.

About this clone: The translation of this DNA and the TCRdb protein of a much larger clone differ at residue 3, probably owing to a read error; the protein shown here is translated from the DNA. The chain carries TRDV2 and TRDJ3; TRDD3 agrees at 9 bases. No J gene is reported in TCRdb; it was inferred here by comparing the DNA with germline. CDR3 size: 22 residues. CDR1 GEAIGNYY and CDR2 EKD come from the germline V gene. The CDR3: CARDILPRTGGLLSWDTRQMFF. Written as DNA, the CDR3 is TGTGCCCGTGACATCCTACCCCGTACTGGGGGACTACTCTCCTGGGACACCCGACAGATGTTTTTC.

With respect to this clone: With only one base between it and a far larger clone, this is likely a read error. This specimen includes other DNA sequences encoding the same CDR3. CDR3 residues: CACWHPTSSRSTGGYFTDKLIF. The CDR3 DNA reads as TGTGCCTGTTGGCATCCCACGTCTTCTAGGTCTACTGGGGGATATTTTACCGATAAACTCATCTTT. The rearrangement links TRDV2 to TRDJ1; 11 bases fit TRDD3. TCRdb offers no J gene call, so here the DNA was matched to germline to obtain one. The CDR3 is 22 amino acids. The V and J ends lost 6 bases and 2 bases, in that order; junction bases with no gene match: 28. CDR1 is GEAIGNYY, CDR2 EKD, per germline.

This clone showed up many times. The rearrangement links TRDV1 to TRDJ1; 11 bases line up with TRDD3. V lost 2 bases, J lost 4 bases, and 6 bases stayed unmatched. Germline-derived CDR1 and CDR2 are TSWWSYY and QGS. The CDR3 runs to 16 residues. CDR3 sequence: CALGELRWGILDKLIF. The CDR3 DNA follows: TGTGCTCTTGGGGAATTGCGCTGGGGGATACTCGATAAACTCATCTTT.

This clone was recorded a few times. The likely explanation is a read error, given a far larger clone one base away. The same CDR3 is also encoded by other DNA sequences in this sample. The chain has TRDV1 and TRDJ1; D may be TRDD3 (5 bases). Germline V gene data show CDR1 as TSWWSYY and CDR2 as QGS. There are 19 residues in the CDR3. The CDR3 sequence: CALGELFYVMGLFTDKLIF. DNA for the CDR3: TGTGCTCTTGGGGAACTCTTCTACGTAATGGGGTTGTTCACCGATAAGCTCATCTTT.

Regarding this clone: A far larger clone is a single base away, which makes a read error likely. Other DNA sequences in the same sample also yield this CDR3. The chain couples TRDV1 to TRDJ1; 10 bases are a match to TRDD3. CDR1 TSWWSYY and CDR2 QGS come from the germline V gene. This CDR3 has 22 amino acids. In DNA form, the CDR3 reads TGTGCCCTTGGGGAACTAGTTCATTACTGGGGGATTTCATACGCGTACACCGATAAACTCATCTTT. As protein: CALGELVHYWGISYAYTDKLIF.

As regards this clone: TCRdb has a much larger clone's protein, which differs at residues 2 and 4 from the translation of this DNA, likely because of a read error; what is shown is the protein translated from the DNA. The CDR3 bases are TGTTCTCTTTGGGAATGGTCATGGGTGGATATGACTGGGGGATACCCCACCCATAAACTCATCTTT. Amino acid sequence: CSLWEWSWVDMTGGYPTHKLIF. The chain employs TRDV1 and TRDJ1, with 12 nucleotides matching TRDD3. Germline CDR1 reads TSWWSYY; CDR2 reads QGS. The CDR3 has 22 residues.

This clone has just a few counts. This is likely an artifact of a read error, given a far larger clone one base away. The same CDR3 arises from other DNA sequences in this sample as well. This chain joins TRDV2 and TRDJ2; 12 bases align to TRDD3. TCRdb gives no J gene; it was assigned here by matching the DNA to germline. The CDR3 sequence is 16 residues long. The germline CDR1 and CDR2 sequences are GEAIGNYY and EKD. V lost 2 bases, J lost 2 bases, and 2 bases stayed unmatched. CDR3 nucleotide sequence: TGTGCCTGTGACAGGCTGGGGGATACGTTGACAGCACAACTCTTCTTT. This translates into CACDRLGDTLTAQLFF.

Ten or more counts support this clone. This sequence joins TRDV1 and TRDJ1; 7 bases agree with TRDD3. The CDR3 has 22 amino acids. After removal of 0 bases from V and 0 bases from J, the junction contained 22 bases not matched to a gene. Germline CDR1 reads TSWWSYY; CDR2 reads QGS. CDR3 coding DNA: TGTGCTCTTGGGGAACTACTAAGGACCTACGAACATGGGGGAAGGTACACCGATAAACTCATCTTT. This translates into CALGELLRTYEHGGRYTDKLIF.

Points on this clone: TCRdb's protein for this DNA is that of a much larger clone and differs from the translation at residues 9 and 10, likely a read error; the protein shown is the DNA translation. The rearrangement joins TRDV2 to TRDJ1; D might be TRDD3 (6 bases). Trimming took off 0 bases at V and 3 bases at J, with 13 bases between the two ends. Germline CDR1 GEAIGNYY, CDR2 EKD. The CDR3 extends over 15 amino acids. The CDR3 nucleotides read TGTGCCTGTGACACCGGGGATGCGTGCGCCGATAAACTCATCTTT. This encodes CACDTGDACADKLIF.

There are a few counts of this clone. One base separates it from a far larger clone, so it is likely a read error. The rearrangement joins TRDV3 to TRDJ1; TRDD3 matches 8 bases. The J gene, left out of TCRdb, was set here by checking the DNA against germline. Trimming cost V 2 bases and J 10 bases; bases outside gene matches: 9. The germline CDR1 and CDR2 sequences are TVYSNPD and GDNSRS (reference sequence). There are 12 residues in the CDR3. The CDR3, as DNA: TGTGCCTTTTACCAGACTGGGGGCACACTCATCTTT. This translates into CAFYQTGGTLIF.

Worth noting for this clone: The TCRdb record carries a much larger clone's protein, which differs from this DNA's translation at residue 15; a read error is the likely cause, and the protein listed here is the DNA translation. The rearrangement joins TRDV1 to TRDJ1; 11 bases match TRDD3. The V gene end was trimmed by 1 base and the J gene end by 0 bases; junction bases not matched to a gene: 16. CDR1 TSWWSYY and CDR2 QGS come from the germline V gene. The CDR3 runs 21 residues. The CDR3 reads CALGEPAPHWGIMRDTDKLIF. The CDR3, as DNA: TGTGCTCTTGGGGAACCTGCGCCCCACTGGGGGATAATGCGCGACACCGATAAACTCATCTTT.